Sequencing of this TCR beta chain was carried out in a study of cytomegalovirus exposure and HLA in healthy donors. Looking at the study overall: The roughly 100 million unique TCR beta sequences, from 150 million to 200 million T cells, were found by an earlier analysis.

The PCR had 60 Vbeta and 13 Jbeta primers. The assay was immunoSEQ multiplex PCR, and TCRdb's table has in-frame clones only and misses some. The sample has 90,000 to 100,000 clones, approximately 71% seen once. From germline, CDR1 is ENHRY and CDR2 SYGVKD. The CDR3 runs 16 residues. Trimming took off 0 bases at V and 2 bases at J, with 14 bases between the two ends. The rearrangement joins TRBV10-3 to TRBJ2-7; D unclear. Source material: PBMCs. The sequence derives from a female donor in good health and CMV-seronegative. The CDR3 bases are TGTGCCATCAGTGAGTCAATAGGAGAAAATACCTACGAGCAGTACTTC. As protein: CAISESIGENTYEQYF.